One sample yielded the 16 T cell receptor beta chains listed below, sequenced in a study of T-cell reconstitution after alpha-beta-depleted transplantation in children listed by TCRdb under 2016. The sample's treatment or condition label, decoded: allogeneic hematopoietic cell transplantation with graft depleted of TCRalphabeta T cells and CD19 B cells. The library was made by PCR. Sequencing was performed on an Illumina HiSeq 2500. TCR library preparation used molecular barcoding, with unique molecular identifiers applied to normalize quantification of the TCRbeta repertoire. TCRdb ran its own pipeline on the public reads, namely fastp trimming at Q25 and MiXCR clone calling, and kept in-frame beta chains. For every CDR3 protein sequence, its rows merge into one entry that carries the most common genes and DNA. The sample table records a few hundred thousand distinct CDR3 sequences; approximately 6.9% of these occur just once. The ten largest clones take up 4.5% to 6.5% of the sample.

The material was PBMCs, obtained before TCRalphabeta/CD19-depleted stem cell transplant. The receptors were sampled from a boy aged 2-9 years with acute lymphoblastic leukemia, due to receive a stem cell transplant.

A few counts support this clonotype. This rearrangement joins TRBV29-1 to TRBJ2-1, with TRBD2 as a possible D gene (5 bases). CDR1 is SQVTM and CDR2 is ANQGSEA in the germline V gene. The CDR3 runs 13 residues. V lost 7 bases and J lost 2, with 12 bases in between. The CDR3 DNA sequence: TGCAGCGCCGGACTCTTAACCTACAATGAGCAGTTCTTC. This sequence encodes CSAGLLTYNEQFF.

This clonotype appeared many times. V usage is TRBV24-1 and J usage is TRBJ2-6, with TRBD1 identical over 7 bases. Germline V gene sequence: CDR1 KGHDR, CDR2 SFDVKD. J was trimmed by 0 bases and V by 7 bases; bases with no gene match: 2. The CDR3 totals 15 residues. Here the CDR3 reads CATRPGGSGANVLTF. CDR3 nucleotides: TGTGCCACCAGGCCAGGGGGCTCTGGGGCCAACGTCCTGACTTTC.

This clonotype was detected a few times. The V gene is TRBV7-2, the J gene TRBJ1-6, with D unclear. The CDR3 is 16 amino acids. The V end was cut by 5 bases, the J end by 3 bases, with 14 bases between. Germline V CDR1 and CDR2: SGHTA, FQGNSA. CDR3 nucleotide sequence: TGTGCCAGCAGCGGAAGGGATGCCTTCTATAATTCACCCCTCCACTTT. It is translated as CASSGRDAFYNSPLHF.

This clonotype was seen ten or more times. The rearrangement joins TRBV5-1 to TRBJ2-7, with D tentatively TRBD1 or TRBD2 (5 bases each). CDR3 length: 13 residues. CDR1 is SGHRS, CDR2 YFSETQ, per germline. Trimming took 4 bases from V and 6 from J, leaving 14 bases between them. DNA of the CDR3: TGCGCCAGCAGCCCGGGACCGAGCGGCGAGCAGTACTTC. This gives the protein CASSPGPSGEQYF.

This clonotype was counted ten times or more. The rearrangement uses TRBV19 and TRBJ2-2; D uncertain. The germline V gene encodes CDR1 LNHDA and CDR2 SQIVND (reference sequence). V lost 1 base and J 4 bases, leaving 7 bases between the germline ends. The CDR3 loop spans 14 amino acids. As DNA, the CDR3 is TGTGCCAGTAGTATAGTTGGGTCCACCGGGGAGCTGTTTTTT. Residues: CASSIVGSTGELFF.

This clonotype was counted only a few times. The J gene is TRBJ2-2, the V gene TRBV11-1, with D unresolved. The CDR3 extends over 18 amino acids. Germline assignment: CDR1 SGHAT and CDR2 FQDESV (reference sequence). V was pared by 5 bases and J by 0 bases, with 19 bases between. CDR3 nucleotides: TGTGCCAGCAGCCCCGACCGGAGCCACCCACCGAACACCGGGGAGCTGTTTTTT. Amino acid sequence: CASSPDRSHPPNTGELFF.

This clonotype occurred a few times. V gene TRBV7-2 combines with J gene TRBJ1-5; TRBD1 might be the D (6 bases). CDR1 and CDR2 (germline): SGHTA, FQGNSA. Deletions cut 4 bases from V and 1 base from J, with 14 bases between. The CDR3 consists of 16 residues. DNA for the CDR3: TGTGCCAGCAGCTACGGGGGGCAGGGAAGCAATCAGCCCCAGCATTTT. Translated: CASSYGGQGSNQPQHF.

The table lists this clonotype with many counts. This chain uses TRBV6-1 with TRBJ2-1, with D perhaps being TRBD1 or TRBD2 (6 bases each). The CDR3 totals 17 residues. The germline V gene encodes CDR1 MNHNS and CDR2 SASEGT. The ends were cut back, 3 bases at V and 3 bases at J, with 18 bases in the middle. For the CDR3, the DNA is TGTGCCAGCAGTGACAGGGGAGGTGGACGCCTCTACAATGAGCAGTTCTTC. This encodes CASSDRGGGRLYNEQFF.

This sequence joins TRBV7-3 and TRBJ2-1; D is undetermined. The CDR3 spans 13 residues. Trimming stripped 0 bases from V and 8 bases from J, with 8 bases between. Per germline, CDR1 SGHTA and CDR2 FQGTGA. CDR3 protein: CASSLTWRYEQFF. The CDR3 nucleotides read TGTGCCAGCAGCTTAACCTGGAGATATGAGCAGTTCTTC.

This clonotype was seen repeatedly, ten times or more. The gene calls are TRBV18 and TRBJ1-1; TRBD1 is a possible D gene (6 bases). This CDR3 contains 12 residues. Germline V lookup: CDR1 KGHSH, CDR2 LQKENI. V shed 5 bases and J shed 9 bases, with 13 bases lying between them. CDR3 in amino acids: CASSAADSQAFF. CDR3 bases: TGTGCCAGCTCAGCGGCGGACAGTCAAGCTTTCTTT.

This clonotype appeared many times. The V gene is TRBV29-1, the J gene TRBJ2-3; TRBD2 matches at 10 bases. The CDR3 length is 14 residues. With V trimmed by 8 bases and J by 2 bases, 7 bases remained unmatched. Germline assignment: CDR1 SQVTM and CDR2 ANQGSEA. The CDR3 nucleotides read TGCAGCTCCACCGGACTAGCGGACACAGATACGCAGTATTTT. Translated, it gives CSSTGLADTDTQYF.

This clonotype was recorded many times. This rearrangement joins TRBV6-2 or TRBV6-3 to TRBJ2-4; D is unclear. Trimming left V 2 bases short and J 1 base short, with 15 bases between. The CDR3 extends over 17 amino acids. The germline V gene encodes CDR1 MNHEY and CDR2 SVGEGT. The CDR3 DNA is TGTGCCAGCAGTTACACGGGTGACTTAAACGCCAAAAACATTCAGTACTTC. Translation: CASSYTGDLNAKNIQYF.

The genes are TRBV14 and TRBJ1-1, with D hard to call. V lost 1 base and J lost 9, with 15 bases in between. Germline V CDR1 and CDR2: SGHDN, FVKESK. The CDR3 consists of 14 residues. The CDR3 is CASSQVPGIAQAFF. In DNA, the CDR3 is TGTGCCAGCAGCCAAGTACCGGGGATAGCCCAAGCTTTCTTT.

This clonotype was observed many times. The chain joins TRBV18 to TRBJ1-3; the D is unclear. Germline V gives CDR1 KGHSH, CDR2 LQKENI. The CDR3 is made up of 13 amino acids. V lost 5 bases and J lost 4, with 9 bases in between. The CDR3 DNA is TGTGCCAGCTCATCTGGGTACGGAAACACCATATATTTT. Its translation: CASSSGYGNTIYF. Using reference TRBV18 and TRBJ1-3 for the parts outside the CDR3, the full variable domain is NAGVMQNPRHLVRRRGQEARLRCSPMKGHSHVYWYRQLPEEGLKFMVYLQKENIIDESGMPKERFSAEFPKEGPSILRIQQVVRGDSAAYFCASSSGYGNTIYFGEGSWLTVV.

In its sample, this clonotype was seen a few times. The chain employs TRBV5-1 and TRBJ2-2; 8 bases fit TRBD2. The CDR3 sequence is 14 residues long. J gave up 3 bases and V 8 bases, and 6 bases lay outside the gene matches. Germline CDR1 SGHRS, CDR2 YFSETQ. The CDR3 DNA reads TGCGCCAGTGAGCGGGAGCGCGACACCGGGGAGCTGTTTTTT. It yields the protein CASERERDTGELFF.

This CDR3 reads CASSCKLRQAQETQYF. CDR3 sequence (DNA): TGTGCCAGCAGCTGTAAACTGCGACAGGCTCAAGAGACCCAGTACTTC. The rearrangement uses TRBV7-8 and TRBJ2-5, with D tentatively TRBD1 (6 bases). The CDR3 is 16 residues long. V lost 4 bases and J 2 bases, leaving 17 bases between the germline ends. Germline values: CDR1 SGHVS, CDR2 FQNEAQ.